This T cell receptor (beta chain) is drawn from a study of T cell responses to AZD1222 COVID-19 vaccine. The CDR3 runs to 16 residues. Germline V gene sequence: CDR1 LNHDA, CDR2 SQIVND (reference sequence). V gave up 7 bases and J gave up 1 base, with 17 bases separating them. Overall study results and limits: Clonal diversity was possibly underestimated, and white British individuals and females predominated among donors. Reportedly, nearly half the spike-specific TCRs target unmutated variant regions.

This clone came up a few times. The target antigen is unknown. The table came from immunoSEQ multiplex PCR; TCRdb's copy has only in-frame clones and leaves some out. The sample has fewer than 100,000 clones; roughly 87% are singletons. This specimen was peripheral blood, taken 28 days after the second AZD1222 dose. The receptor comes from an adult who received the AZD1222 COVID-19 vaccine. V gene TRBV19 combines with J gene TRBJ1-5; the D gene is possibly TRBD1 (5 bases). CDR3 sequence (DNA): TGTGCCAGTAATGGACACTCTCTAGGAAGCAATCAGCCCCAGCATTTT. Its translation: CASNGHSLGSNQPQHF. Combining the CDR3 with reference TRBV19 and TRBJ1-5 gives the whole variable domain DGGITQSPKYLFRKEGQNVTLSCEQNLNHDAMYWYRQDPGQGLRLIYYSQIVNDFQKGDIAEGYSVSREKKESFPLTVTSAQKNPTAFYLCASNGHSLGSNQPQHFGDGTRLSIL.